Sequencing of this T cell receptor beta chain was carried out in a study of siplizumab effects on memory and regulatory T cells. Findings and limits, study-wide: It seemed that naive T cells were more diverse than memory cells and were major contributors to the alloresponse. Siplizumab produced a significant reduction in alloreactive sequences that were traceable to unstimulated CD4+ memory cells. Just a small share of alloreactive clones was traced back to unstimulated subsets. Mappable alloreactive CD4+ clones came from Treg cells around 70% of the time on average with siplizumab, against approximately 25% in controls.

TCRdb keeps only in-frame clones here, not all; method: immunoSEQ multiplex PCR. The table records around 82,000 clones, 93% of them present only once. For this clone: Its antigen is currently unknown.

The V gene lost 2 bases and the J gene lost 5 bases, with 11 bases spanning the gap. CDR1 and CDR2 from the germline V gene are SGHRS and YFSETQ. CDR3 length: 13 amino acids. The gene calls are TRBV5-1 and TRBJ2-7; D may be TRBD2 (6 bases). The clonotype comes from a human donor in good health. Sequencing used CD8+ T cells sorted from blood. Here the CDR3 reads CASSLAGSNEQYF. The CDR3 coding sequence is TGCGCCAGCAGCTTAGCGGGCAGTAACGAGCAGTACTTC.